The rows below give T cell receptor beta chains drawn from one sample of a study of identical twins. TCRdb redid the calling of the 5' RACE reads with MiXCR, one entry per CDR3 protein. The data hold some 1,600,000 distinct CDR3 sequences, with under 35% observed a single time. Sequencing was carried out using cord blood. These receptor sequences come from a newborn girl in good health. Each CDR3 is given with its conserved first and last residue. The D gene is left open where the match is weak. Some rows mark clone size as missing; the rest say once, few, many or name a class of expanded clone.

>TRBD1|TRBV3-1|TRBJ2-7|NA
TGTGCCAGCAGCCCTAAGACAGGGCTTAGCTACGAGCAGTACTTC
CASSPKTGLSYEQYF
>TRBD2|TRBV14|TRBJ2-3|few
TGTGCCAGCAGTCTAGCGGGAGTTTTCGATACGCAGTATTTT
CASSLAGVFDTQYF
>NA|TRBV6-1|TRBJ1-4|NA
TGTGCCAGCAGTGAAACCCCGTGGAGACTGTTTTTT
CASSETPWRLFF
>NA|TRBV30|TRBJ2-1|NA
TGTGCCTGGAGTGTAGTAGCGGCACCCTACAATGAGCAGTTCTTC
CAWSVVAAPYNEQFF
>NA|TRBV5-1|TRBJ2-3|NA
TGCGCCAGCAGCTTGGATGCCCTAGGTCGCTCGCAGTATTTT
CASSLDALGRSQYF
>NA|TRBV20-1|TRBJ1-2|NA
TGCAGTGCCACGGTGGTGGCAGGGTGGGCTGACTATGGCTACACCTTC
CSATVVAGWADYGYTF
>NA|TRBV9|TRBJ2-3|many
TGTGCCAGCAGCGGTCGAGCTAGCACAGATACGCAGTATTTT
CASSGRASTDTQYF
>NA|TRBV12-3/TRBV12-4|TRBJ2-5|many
TGTGCCAGCAGTTCCTCGGACTATCAAGAGACCCAGTACTTC
CASSSSDYQETQYF
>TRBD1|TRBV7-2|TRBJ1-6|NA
TGTGCCAGCAGCTTAGCGGGGGGACAGGGGAAAGGTCCCCTCCACTTT
CASSLAGGQGKGPLHF
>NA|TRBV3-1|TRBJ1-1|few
TGTGCCAGCAGCCAAGATGGGCAGGGGCGTAACACTGAAGCTTTCTTT
CASSQDGQGRNTEAFF
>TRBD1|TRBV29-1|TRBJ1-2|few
TGCAGCTCGACAGGGAACTATGGCTACACCTTC
CSSTGNYGYTF
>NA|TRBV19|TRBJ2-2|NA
TGTGCCAGTAAGCGTCTCTTCAACACCGGGGAGCTGTTTTTT
CASKRLFNTGELFF
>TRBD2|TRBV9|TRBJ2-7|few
TGTGCCAGCAGTAGCGGGCCCAGGAGAAACGAGCAGTACTTC
CASSSGPRRNEQYF
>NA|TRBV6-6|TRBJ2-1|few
TGTGCCAGCAGTTACTCGGCAGGGGCGTTCTCCTACAATGAGCAGTTCTTC
CASSYSAGAFSYNEQFF
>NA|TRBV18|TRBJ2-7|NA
TGTGCCAGCTCACCAAGCGGATCCGCCCTTTACGAGCAGTACTTC
CASSPSGSALYEQYF
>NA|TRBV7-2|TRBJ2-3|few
TGTGCCAGCAGCCGGGACTATACGCAGTATTTT
CASSRDYTQYF
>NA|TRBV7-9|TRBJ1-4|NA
TGTGCCAGCGGCCCGAGGGGGGAAAATGAAGAACTGTTTTTT
CASGPRGENEELFF
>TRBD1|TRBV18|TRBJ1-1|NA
TGTGCCAGCTCACCGGGTACAGGGGGGGCTGAAGCTTTCTTT
CASSPGTGGAEAFF
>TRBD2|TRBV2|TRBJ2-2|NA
TGTGCCAGCAGAGGGACTAGAAGCAATTATGGGGAGCTGTTTTTT
CASRGTRSNYGELFF
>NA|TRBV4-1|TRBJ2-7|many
TGCGCCAGCAGCCAAGATAAACGAGACCCAGATTCCTACGAGCAGTACTTC
CASSQDKRDPDSYEQYF
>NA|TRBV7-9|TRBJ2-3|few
TGTGCCAGCAGCTTTTATTGGGGGGCAGGAGATACGCAGTATTTT
CASSFYWGAGDTQYF
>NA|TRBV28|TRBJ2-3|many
TGTGCCAGCAGTTTCGGCCCCGCCACAGATACGCAGTATTTT
CASSFGPATDTQYF
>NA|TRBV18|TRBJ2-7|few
TGTGCCAGCTCACTGAAGGGGAACTACAATGAGCAGTACTTC
CASSLKGNYNEQYF
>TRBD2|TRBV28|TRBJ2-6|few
TGTGCCAGCAGCCTAGCGGGAGAGAGCGGGGCCAACGTCCTGACTTTC
CASSLAGESGANVLTF
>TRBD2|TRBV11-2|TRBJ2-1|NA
TGTGCCAGCAGTAGGAGACTAGCGGGAGCGGGTGAGCAGTTCTTC
CASSRRLAGAGEQFF
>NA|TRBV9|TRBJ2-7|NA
TGTGCCAGCAGCGCAGGTCCCACTGGGACCTACGAGCAGTACTTC
CASSAGPTGTYEQYF
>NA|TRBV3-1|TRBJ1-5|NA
TGTGCCAGCAGCCCATATCCAATGAATCAGCCCCAGCATTTT
CASSPYPMNQPQHF
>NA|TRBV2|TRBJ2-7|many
TGTGCCAGCAGTGAAGGGACCTACGAGCAGTACTTC
CASSEGTYEQYF
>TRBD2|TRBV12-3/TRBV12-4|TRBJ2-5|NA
TGTGCCAGCAGTATCAGACTAGCGGGGGAAAATGAGCAGTACTTC
CASSIRLAGENEQYF
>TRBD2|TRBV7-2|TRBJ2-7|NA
TGTGCCAGCAGCTTGCGGCAGCTAGCGGCCTACGAGCAGTACTTC
CASSLRQLAAYEQYF
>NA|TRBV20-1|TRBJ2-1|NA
TGCAGTGTCGTGGGATACAATGAGCAGTTCTTC
CSVVGYNEQFF
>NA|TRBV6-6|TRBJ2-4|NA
TGTGCCAGCAGTTACTCGGGTGGGGCCCTAGCCAAAAACATTCAGTACTTC
CASSYSGGALAKNIQYF
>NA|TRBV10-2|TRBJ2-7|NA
TGCGCCAGCAGTGAGTCGACGCTAGCGCGCCATGTGTACGAGCAGTACTTC
CASSESTLARHVYEQYF
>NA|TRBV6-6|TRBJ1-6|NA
TGTGCCAGCAGTTACATCCAGCCGGGGGATTCACCCCTCCACTTT
CASSYIQPGDSPLHF
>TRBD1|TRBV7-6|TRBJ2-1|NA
TGTGCCAGCAGCAGTTGGACAGGGGGCGATTATGAGCGGTTCTTC
CASSSWTGGDYERFF
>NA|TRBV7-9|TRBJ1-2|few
TGTGCCAGCAGCCCGAGTAGGGTGGGGAATGGCTACACCTTC
CASSPSRVGNGYTF
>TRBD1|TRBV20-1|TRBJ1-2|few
TGCAGTGCTAGGGGATCGGACAGGGGTGGCTATGGCTACACCTTC
CSARGSDRGGYGYTF
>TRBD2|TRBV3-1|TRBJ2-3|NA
TGTGCCAGCAGCCAAGATTGGAGCGGGGGGTACACAGATACGCAGTATTTT
CASSQDWSGGYTDTQYF
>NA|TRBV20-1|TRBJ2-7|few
TGCAGTGCTAGAGTAAGCAGGGTCTACGAGCAGTACTTC
CSARVSRVYEQYF
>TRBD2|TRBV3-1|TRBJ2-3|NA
TGTGCCAGCAGCCAAGATTGGGCGGGAGGGAGCTCAGATACGCAGTATTTT
CASSQDWAGGSSDTQYF
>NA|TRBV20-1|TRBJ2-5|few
TGCAGTGCCCCCCAAAGGGCAGCGGGTCAAGAGACCCAGTACTTC
CSAPQRAAGQETQYF
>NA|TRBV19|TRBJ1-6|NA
TGTGCCAGTAGTATTCAAGTGGGGTCACCCCTCCACTTT
CASSIQVGSPLHF